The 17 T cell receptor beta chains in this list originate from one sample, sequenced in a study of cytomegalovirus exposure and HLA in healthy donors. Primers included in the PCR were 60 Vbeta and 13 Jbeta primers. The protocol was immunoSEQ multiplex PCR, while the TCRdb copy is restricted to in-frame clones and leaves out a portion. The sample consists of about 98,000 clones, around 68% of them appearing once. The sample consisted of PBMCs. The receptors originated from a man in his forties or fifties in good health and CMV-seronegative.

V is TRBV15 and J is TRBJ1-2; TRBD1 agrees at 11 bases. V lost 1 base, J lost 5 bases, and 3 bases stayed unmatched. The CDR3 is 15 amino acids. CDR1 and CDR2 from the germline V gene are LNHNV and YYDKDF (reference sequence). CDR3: CATSRGGTGGYGYTF. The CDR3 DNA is TGTGCCACCAGCAGAGGCGGGACAGGGGGATATGGCTACACCTTC.

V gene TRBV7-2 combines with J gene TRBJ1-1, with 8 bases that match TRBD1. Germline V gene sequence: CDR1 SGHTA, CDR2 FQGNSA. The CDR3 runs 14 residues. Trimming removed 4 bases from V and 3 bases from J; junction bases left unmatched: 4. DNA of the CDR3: TGTGCCAGCAGCTCACAGGGGGGGTACACTGAAGCTTTCTTT. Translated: CASSSQGGYTEAFF.

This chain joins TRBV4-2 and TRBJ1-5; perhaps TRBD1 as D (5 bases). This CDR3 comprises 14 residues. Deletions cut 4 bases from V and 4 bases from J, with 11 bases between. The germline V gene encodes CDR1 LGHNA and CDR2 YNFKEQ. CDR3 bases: TGTGCCAGCAGCCCGATCCCAGGGAATCAGCCCCAGCATTTT. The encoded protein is CASSPIPGNQPQHF.

In DNA, the CDR3 is TGTGCCAGCTCACCACGGGCAGGGGGTTATGAGGGGACTGAAGCTTTCTTT. Its translation: CASSPRAGGYEGTEAFF. V gene TRBV18 combines with J gene TRBJ1-1, with 7 positions matching TRBD1. After removal of 1 base from V and 5 bases from J, the junction contained 13 bases not matched to a gene. CDR1 KGHSH and CDR2 LQKENI come from the germline V gene. This CDR3 comprises 17 residues.

In nucleotides, the CDR3 is TGCGCCAGCAGCTTGAGGGCCCGACAGGGCGACATGAACACTGAAGCTTTCTTT. Translated: CASSLRARQGDMNTEAFF. The chain employs TRBV5-1 and TRBJ1-1, with 7 positions matching TRBD1. The CDR3 extends over 18 amino acids. Germline V gene sequence: CDR1 SGHRS, CDR2 YFSETQ. Trimming at V came to 1 base and at J to 0 bases, leaving 12 bases not matched to a gene.

The CDR3 sequence is CASSLRQDYEQYF. The CDR3 region has the DNA TGTGCCAGCAGTTTACGACAGGACTACGAGCAGTACTTC. The chain recombines TRBV28 with TRBJ2-7, with a tentative D call TRBD1 (6 bases). The length of the CDR3 is 13 residues. Germline V gene lookup returns CDR1 MDHEN and CDR2 SYDVKM. The V end lost 2 bases, the J end lost 3 bases, and 8 bases lay between the germline ends.

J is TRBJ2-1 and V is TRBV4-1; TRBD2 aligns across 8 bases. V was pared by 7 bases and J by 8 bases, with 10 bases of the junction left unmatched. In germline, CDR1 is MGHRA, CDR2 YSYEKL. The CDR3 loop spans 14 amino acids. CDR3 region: CASNHPGTRDEQFF. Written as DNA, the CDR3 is TGCGCCAGCAACCACCCCGGGACTAGGGATGAGCAGTTCTTC.

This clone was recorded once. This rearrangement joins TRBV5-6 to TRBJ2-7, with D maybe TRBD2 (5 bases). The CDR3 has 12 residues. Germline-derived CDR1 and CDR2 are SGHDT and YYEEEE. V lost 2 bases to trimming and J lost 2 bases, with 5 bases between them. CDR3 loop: CASSLLAYEQYF. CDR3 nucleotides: TGTGCCAGCAGCTTACTAGCCTACGAGCAGTACTTC.

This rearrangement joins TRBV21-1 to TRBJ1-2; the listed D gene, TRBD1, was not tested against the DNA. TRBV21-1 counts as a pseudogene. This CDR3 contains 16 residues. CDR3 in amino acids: CASSKDSQGVENGYTF. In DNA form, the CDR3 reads TGTGCCAGCAGCAAAGATAGCCAGGGGGTCGAGAATGGCTACACCTTC.

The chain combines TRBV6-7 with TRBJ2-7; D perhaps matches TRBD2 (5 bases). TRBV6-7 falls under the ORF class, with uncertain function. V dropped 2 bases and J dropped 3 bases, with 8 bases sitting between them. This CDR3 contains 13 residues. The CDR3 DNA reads TGTGCCAGCAGTTACGTGGAGGACTACGAGCAGTACTTC. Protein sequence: CASSYVEDYEQYF.

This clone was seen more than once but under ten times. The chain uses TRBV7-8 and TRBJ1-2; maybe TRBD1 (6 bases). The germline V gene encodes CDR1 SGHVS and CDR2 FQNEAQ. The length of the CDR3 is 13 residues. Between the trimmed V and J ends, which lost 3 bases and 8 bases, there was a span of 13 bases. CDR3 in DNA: TGTGCCAGCAGCTTGCTGGGGGCCCAGGGCTACACCTTC. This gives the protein CASSLLGAQGYTF.

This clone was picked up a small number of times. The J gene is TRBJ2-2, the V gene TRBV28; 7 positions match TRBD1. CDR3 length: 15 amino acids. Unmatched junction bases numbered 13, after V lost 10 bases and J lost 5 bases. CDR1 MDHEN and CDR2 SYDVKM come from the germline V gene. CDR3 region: CATYRTGSGTGELFF. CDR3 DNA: TGTGCCACCTATAGGACAGGCTCGGGAACCGGGGAGCTGTTTTTT.

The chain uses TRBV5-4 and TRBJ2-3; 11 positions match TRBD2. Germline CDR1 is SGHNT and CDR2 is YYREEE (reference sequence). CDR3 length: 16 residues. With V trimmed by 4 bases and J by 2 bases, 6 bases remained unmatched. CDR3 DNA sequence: TGTGCCAGCAGCCAATTAGCGGGAGGGACCACAGATACGCAGTATTTT. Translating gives CASSQLAGGTTDTQYF.

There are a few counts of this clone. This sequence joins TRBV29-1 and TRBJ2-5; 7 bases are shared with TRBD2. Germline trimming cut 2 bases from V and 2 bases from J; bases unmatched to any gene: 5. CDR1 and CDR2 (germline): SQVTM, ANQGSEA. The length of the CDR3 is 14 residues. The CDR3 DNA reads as TGCAGCGTTGAATTCCCGGGACTACAAGAGACCCAGTACTTC. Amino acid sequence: CSVEFPGLQETQYF.

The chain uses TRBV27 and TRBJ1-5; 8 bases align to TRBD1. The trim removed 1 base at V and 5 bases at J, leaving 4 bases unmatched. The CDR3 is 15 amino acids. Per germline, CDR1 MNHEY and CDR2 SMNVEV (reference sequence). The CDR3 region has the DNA TGTGCCAGCAGTTTATACTCAGGGGGCGATCAGCCCCAGCATTTT. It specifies CASSLYSGGDQPQHF.

In DNA form, the CDR3 reads TGTGCCAGCAGCTTACTCCTAGCGGGAGTATCCGAGCAGTACTTC. It specifies CASSLLLAGVSEQYF. The V gene is TRBV13, the J gene TRBJ2-7, with TRBD2 identical over 10 bases. The CDR3 spans 15 residues. Trimming cost V 2 bases and J 6 bases; bases outside gene matches: 7. CDR1 is PRHDT, CDR2 FYEKMQ, per germline (reference sequence).

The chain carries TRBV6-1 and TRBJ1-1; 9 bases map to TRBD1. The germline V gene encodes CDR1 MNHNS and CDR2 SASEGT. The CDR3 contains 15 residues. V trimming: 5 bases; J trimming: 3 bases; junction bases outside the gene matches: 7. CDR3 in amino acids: CASSRQGGAHTEAFF. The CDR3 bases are TGTGCCAGCAGTCGACAGGGGGGGGCACACACTGAAGCTTTCTTT.